Below are 2 T cell receptor beta chains sequenced from a single sample in a study of blood T cell repertoires in COVID-19. Here immunoSEQ multiplex PCR was the method, and the copy in TCRdb shows in-frame clones only, minus some. The sample carries 55,000 to 80,000 clones, roughly 89% recorded once. Source material: peripheral blood. The source is a man aged 50 to 60 with active COVID-19.

The V gene is TRBV10-2, the J gene TRBJ1-6; the match to TRBD1 covers 9 bases. This CDR3 contains 13 residues. The ends lost 6 bases at V and 7 bases at J; junction bases unmatched: 1. CDR1 and CDR2 from the germline V gene are WSHSY and SAAADI. CDR3 nucleotides: TGCGCCAGCAGCGGGACAGGGAATTCACCCCTCCACTTT. This sequence encodes CASSGTGNSPLHF.

This chain joins TRBV4-3 and TRBJ1-5; D unclear. The CDR3 is 14 amino acids. Looked up from germline, CDR1 is LGHNA and CDR2 is YSLEER. Trimming left V 0 bases short and J 4 bases short, with 7 bases between. In nucleotides, the CDR3 is TGCGCCAGCAGCCAAGAGCCAGTTAATCAGCCCCAGCATTTT. This gives the protein CASSQEPVNQPQHF.